This T cell receptor (beta chain) was recorded in a study of breast tumors, draining lymph nodes, adjacent tissues. General observations from the study: Tumor and nontumor repertoires were significantly more similar in luminal-like than in basal-like breast cancer. Data only fit, rather than demonstrated, lymph node origin of most tumor T cells. Tumor TCR diversity was below lymph nodes but above nontumor tissue. Findings are consistent with lymph node origin and intratumoral expansion of most tumor T cells.

The lymph nodes were axillary draining lymph nodes from breast cancer patients. The germline V gene has CDR1 SGHRS and CDR2 YFSETQ. V was shortened by 4 bases and J by 3 bases, with 14 bases between the two germline ends. CDR3 size: 15 residues. TCRdb called the multiplex PCR reads again in MiXCR, with one record for every CDR3 protein. The table has fewer than 85,000 distinct CDR3 sequences, roughly 20% seen once. This clonotype was detected ten times or more. Its target is not known. Sequencing was done on a sample of axillary lymph node tissue. The rearrangement links TRBV5-1 to TRBJ1-5; the D is unclear. The clonotype comes from a female donor with breast cancer. Some clones in this sample may be carry-over from other donors' samples. The CDR3 here is CASSPLGQVNQPQHF. CDR3 nucleotide sequence: TGCGCCAGCAGCCCCCTGGGCCAGGTCAATCAGCCCCAGCATTTT.